This T cell receptor beta chain was profiled in a study of blood T cell repertoires in COVID-19. Study information: Nucleic acid was either cDNA or gDNA, and it came from T cells, B-cell-depleted T cells, or PBMCs.

As originally analysed: Nucleated cell number was recorded as an estimate derived from reference gene primer amplification. Only in-frame clones appear in the TCRdb table, and some are missing; sequencing was by immunoSEQ multiplex PCR. V and J calls and clone size come straight from that table; D and trimming were deduced from the DNA. The sample has 350,000 or so clones; almost 90% are singletons. From germline, CDR1 is SEHNR and CDR2 FQNEAQ (reference sequence). The CDR3 has 13 residues. V dropped 7 bases and J dropped 3 bases, with 10 bases sitting between them. This clone was seen once. The chain combines TRBV7-9 with TRBJ2-1; no firm D call. This clonotype originated in a man between 18 and 29 years old with active or convalescent COVID-19. The sequencing sample was made of peripheral blood. The CDR3 is CASKKPYYNEQFF. The CDR3 nucleotides are TGTGCCAGCAAAAAGCCATACTACAATGAGCAGTTCTTC.